This T cell receptor (beta chain) was found in a study of post-analysis software for immune sequencing data (dated by TCRdb to about 2015). A note on the overall study: Recorded disease courses included relapsing-remitting, secondary progressive and progressive-relapsing multiple sclerosis, with some patients lacking subtype annotation. The patient repertoires were compared against approximately ten previously published healthy control repertoires obtained from donors aged about 6 to 26 years. A subset of samples was prepared in parallel using single-end sample barcoding, then pooled and co-amplified after Illumina adapter ligation. Points the paper makes about the study in general: Multiple sclerosis patients had significantly lower normalized Chao1 diversity than controls, a result that suggests substantial peripheral T-cell clonal expansion. Strong co-clustering of samples prepared in the same batch was shown by direct clustering with F measure, prompting a batch-effect correction. Patients showed significantly higher frequencies than controls for a handful of TRBV segments, among them TRBV5-6, TRBV5-1 and TRBV20-1. The multiple sclerosis patient group was slightly younger than the control group.

Library prep was done by PCR. Sequencer: Illumina HiSeq 2500. To reduce PCR and sequencing biases, unique molecular identifiers were built into the TCR beta cDNA libraries. Every 1 to 10 million input T cells yielded roughly 0.5 million cDNA molecules, meaning each molecule approximated one T cell. Patient libraries were prepared and sequenced with the same protocol used for the earlier healthy control dataset. Samples belonging to the same batch were prepared together, multiplexed and sequenced on a shared HiSeq lane. The original pipeline was this. Raw barcoded reads were processed with MIGEC, and single-read molecular identifier groups were discarded before consensus assembly and CDR3 extraction. Clonotype tables were post-analysed with VDJtools, normalizing diversity by down-sampling all datasets to the smallest sample size. To correct batch-related cross-sample contamination, repertoire overlap clustering matched CDR3 amino acid sequences but not nucleotide sequences. The raw public reads went through TCRdb reprocessing: fastp at Q25, MiXCR clone calling, in-frame beta chains kept. When rows share a CDR3 protein, they turn into one entry using the most common DNA and genes. TCRdb's processing, not the authors' own work, is the source of the V and J calls. The sample table records roughly 730,000 distinct CDR3 sequences; less than 35% of these occur just once. The ten largest clonotypes hold around 0.56% of the sample.

As to this clonotype: Its antigen is still unknown. No base quality values were provided; no much bigger clone lies one nucleotide off.

To demonstrate the VDJtools post-analysis software, TCR beta repertoires were profiled from the peripheral blood of some 12 young patients with multiple sclerosis. The multiple sclerosis patients were children and adolescents between roughly 6 and 16 years of age. V is cut back by 5 bases and J by 8 bases, with 8 bases in the junction unmatched. The CDR3 contains 13 residues, cysteine and phenylalanine counted. Only the CDR3 DNA stays, 39 bases, in frame from base 1. The TCR comes from a girl between 10 and 17 years old with multiple sclerosis. Sequencing used blood. The chain uses TRBV12-3 or TRBV12-4 and TRBJ1-2, and 7 junctional nucleotides match TRBD1. Here is the DNA: TGTGCCAGCAGTGAAACCGGGACAGCAGGCTACACCTTC. Translated, this gives CASSETGTAGYTF.